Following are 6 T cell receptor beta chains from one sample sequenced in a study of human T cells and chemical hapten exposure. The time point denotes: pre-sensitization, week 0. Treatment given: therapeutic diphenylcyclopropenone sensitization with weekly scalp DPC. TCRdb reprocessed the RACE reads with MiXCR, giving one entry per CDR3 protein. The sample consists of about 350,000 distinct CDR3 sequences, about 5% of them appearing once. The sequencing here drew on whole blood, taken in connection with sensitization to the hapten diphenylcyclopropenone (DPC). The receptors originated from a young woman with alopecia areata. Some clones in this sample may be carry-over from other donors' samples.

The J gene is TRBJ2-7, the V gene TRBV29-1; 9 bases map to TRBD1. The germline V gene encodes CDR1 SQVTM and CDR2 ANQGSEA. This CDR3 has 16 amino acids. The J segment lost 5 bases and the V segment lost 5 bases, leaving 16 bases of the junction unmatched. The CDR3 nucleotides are TGCAGCGTTCATTCGGGACCCGGGACAGGGTTCCACGAGCAGTACTTC. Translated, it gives CSVHSGPGTGFHEQYF.

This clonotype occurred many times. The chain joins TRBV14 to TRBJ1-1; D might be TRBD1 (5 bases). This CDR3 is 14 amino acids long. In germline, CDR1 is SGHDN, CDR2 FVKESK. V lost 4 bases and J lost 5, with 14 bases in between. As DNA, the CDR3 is TGTGCCAGCAGCCGAAACGCGGGGCGAACTGAAGCTTTCTTT. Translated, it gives CASSRNAGRTEAFF.

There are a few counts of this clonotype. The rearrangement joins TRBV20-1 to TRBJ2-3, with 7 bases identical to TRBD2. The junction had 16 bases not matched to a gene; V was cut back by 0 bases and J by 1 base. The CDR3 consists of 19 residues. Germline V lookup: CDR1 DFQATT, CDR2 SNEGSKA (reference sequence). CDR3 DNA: TGCAGTGCTAGAGATCGGGGGGAGCCCCTAGTGCGGGGCACAGATACGCAGTATTTT. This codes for CSARDRGEPLVRGTDTQYF.

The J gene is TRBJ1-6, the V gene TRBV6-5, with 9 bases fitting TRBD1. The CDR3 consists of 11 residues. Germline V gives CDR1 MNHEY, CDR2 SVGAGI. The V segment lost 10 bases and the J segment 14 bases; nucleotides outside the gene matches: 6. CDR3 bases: TGTGCCACCCGGACAGGGGAGACCCTCCACTTT. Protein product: CATRTGETLHF.

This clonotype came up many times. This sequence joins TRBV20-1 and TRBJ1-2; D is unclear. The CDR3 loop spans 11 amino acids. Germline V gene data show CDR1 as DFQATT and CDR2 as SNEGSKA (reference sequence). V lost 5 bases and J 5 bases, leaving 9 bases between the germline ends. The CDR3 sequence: CSALTGYGYTF. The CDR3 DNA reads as TGCAGTGCTCTTACCGGGTATGGCTACACCTTC.

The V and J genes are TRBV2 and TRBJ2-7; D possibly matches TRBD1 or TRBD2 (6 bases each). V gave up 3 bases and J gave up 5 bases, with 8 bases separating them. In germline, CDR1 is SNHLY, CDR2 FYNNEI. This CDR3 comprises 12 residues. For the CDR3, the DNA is TGTGCCAGCAGTGAGGGGGGCCACGAGCAGTACTTC. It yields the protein CASSEGGHEQYF.